The 15 T cell receptor beta chains given below trace back to one sample, sequenced in a study of glioma-infiltrating T cells after dendritic cell vaccination. Only in-frame clones appear in the TCRdb table, and some are missing; sequencing was by immunoSEQ multiplex PCR. The repertoire holds roughly 62,000 clones, with roughly four fifths as singletons. Noted time point: after dendritic cell vaccination, including at tumor progression/relapse. The source was blood, collected after dendritic cell vaccination. These receptors all come from a human donor with glioblastoma.

This sequence joins TRBV11-1 and TRBJ2-7; D is unclear. Per the germline V gene, CDR1 is SGHAT and CDR2 is FQDESV (reference sequence). The CDR3 is made up of 12 amino acids. The ends were cut back, 2 bases at V and 6 bases at J, with 8 bases in the middle. The CDR3 DNA sequence: TGTGCCAGCAGCTTAAACAAACCCGAGCAGTACTTC. It encodes CASSLNKPEQYF.

V is TRBV5-1 and J is TRBJ2-7; 7 nucleotides agree with TRBD1. Germline lookup yields CDR1 SGHRS and CDR2 YFSETQ. The ends lost 4 bases at V and 0 bases at J; junction bases unmatched: 10. CDR3 size: 16 residues. The CDR3 coding sequence is TGCGCCAGCAGCGCCAGACAGGGCCCGAGCTCCTACGAGCAGTACTTC. It codes for CASSARQGPSSYEQYF.

The chain links TRBV14 to TRBJ2-7; D not certain. Germline V gene lookup returns CDR1 SGHDN and CDR2 FVKESK. Deletions cut 0 bases from V and 4 bases from J, with 7 bases between. The CDR3 extends over 13 amino acids. The CDR3 nucleotides are TGTGCCAGCAGCCAAGATCTCCTTTACGAGCAGTACTTC. It is translated as CASSQDLLYEQYF. The full variable domain, in which reference TRBV14 and TRBJ2-7 provide the parts outside the CDR3, is EAGVTQFPSHSVIEKGQTVTLRCDPISGHDNLYWYRRVMGKEIKFLLHFVKESKQDESGMPNNRFLAERTGGTYSTLKVQPAELEDSGVYFCASSQDLLYEQYFGPGTRLTVT.

The genes are TRBV5-1 and TRBJ2-1; D not resolved. The ends were cut back, 0 bases at V and 0 bases at J, with 10 bases in the middle. The CDR3 consists of 16 residues. Looked up from germline, CDR1 is SGHRS and CDR2 is YFSETQ. CDR3 protein: CASSLGGPSSYNEQFF. In DNA, the CDR3 is TGCGCCAGCAGCTTGGGTGGGCCGAGCTCCTACAATGAGCAGTTCTTC.

A few counts support this clone. This chain uses TRBV12-5 with TRBJ2-7; a weak D match, TRBD2 (5 bases). The CDR3 is 18 residues long. Germline CDR1 reads LGHNT; CDR2 reads FRNRAP. V was shortened by 0 bases and J by 4 bases, with 22 bases between the two germline ends. CDR3 DNA: TGTGCTAGTGGTTTGGTAGTGGTAGCGAGCCCTCGAGGGTACGAGCAGTACTTC. The encoded protein is CASGLVVVASPRGYEQYF.

The chain joins TRBV5-1 to TRBJ2-5; TRBD1 agrees at 10 bases. The CDR3 has 16 residues. The ends lost 4 bases at V and 1 base at J; junction bases unmatched: 7. Germline V gene sequence: CDR1 SGHRS, CDR2 YFSETQ. The CDR3 sequence is CASSTGTGDGQETQYF. CDR3 DNA: TGCGCCAGCAGCACCGGGACAGGGGATGGCCAAGAGACCCAGTACTTC.

This chain connects TRBV20-1 to TRBJ2-3; D ambiguous. This CDR3 is 11 amino acids long. The germline CDR1 and CDR2 sequences are DFQATT and SNEGSKA (reference sequence). With 8 bases removed from V and 2 bases from J, the gap between germline ends came to 8 bases. The CDR3 DNA is TGCAGTACCGCGCTCACAGATACGCAGTATTTT. Translating it yields CSTALTDTQYF.

CDR3 protein: CASSSRGGEIEAFF. The CDR3 nucleotides read TGTGCCAGCTCGTCCCGCGGGGGAGAGATTGAAGCTTTCTTT. V and J are TRBV18 and TRBJ1-1; perhaps TRBD1 as D (5 bases). The CDR3 is 14 residues long. The germline V and J ends were trimmed by 6 bases and 7 bases, with 18 bases remaining between them. Germline-derived CDR1 and CDR2 are KGHSH and LQKENI.

This CDR3 reads CASSHGGELSDTQYF. CDR3 DNA sequence: TGTGCCAGCAGCCACGGGGGGGAGTTGTCAGATACGCAGTATTTT. The chain links TRBV6-6 to TRBJ2-3; the match to TRBD2 covers 8 bases. CDR3 length: 15 amino acids. V was clipped by 6 bases and J by 4 bases; unmatched bases: 9. Per germline, CDR1 MNHNY and CDR2 SVGAGI (reference sequence).

The CDR3, as DNA: TGTGCCAGCAGCTTAGTGGCAGCGGTCTTCTCCTACGAGCAGTACTTC. It specifies CASSLVAAVFSYEQYF. The rearrangement joins TRBV7-2 to TRBJ2-7; TRBD2 is a possible D gene (5 bases). CDR1 SGHTA and CDR2 FQGNSA come from the germline V gene. Trimming took off 1 base at V and 0 bases at J, with 13 bases between the two ends. This CDR3 contains 16 residues.

The V gene is TRBV30, the J gene TRBJ1-2, with D possibly being TRBD1 (6 bases). The CDR3 has 13 residues. Trimming took 2 bases from V and 2 from J, leaving 9 bases between them. The V gene's germline CDR1 is GTSNPN and CDR2 SVGIG (reference sequence). For the CDR3, the DNA is TGTGCCTGGAGTCCAGGGGAGAACTATGGCTACACCTTC. Its translation is CAWSPGENYGYTF.

The chain uses TRBV7-2 and TRBJ1-5; 10 bases map to TRBD1. The V gene end was trimmed by 5 bases and the J gene end by 2 bases; junction bases not matched to a gene: 6. Per germline, CDR1 SGHTA and CDR2 FQGNSA. This CDR3 spans 16 amino acids. The CDR3 nucleotides are TGTGCCAGCAGCAGCCGGGACAGGGGCGGCAATCAGCCCCAGCATTTT. Residues: CASSSRDRGGNQPQHF.

This clone was observed a single time. The V gene is TRBV7-2, the J gene TRBJ1-5; D not resolved. Between the trimmed V and J ends, which lost 2 bases and 7 bases, there was a span of 15 bases. This CDR3 is built from 15 residues. In germline, CDR1 is SGHTA, CDR2 FQGNSA. The DNA for the CDR3 is TGTGCCAGCAGCTTATCCGGGGAGGGAGGGCAGCCCCAGCATTTT. Its translation is CASSLSGEGGQPQHF.

The sample holds a few counts of this clone. The V and J genes are TRBV6-6 and TRBJ2-1; 8 bases match TRBD2. V dropped 4 bases and J dropped 15; count of bases not matched to a gene: 8. Germline V lookup: CDR1 MNHNY, CDR2 SVGAGI (reference sequence). CDR3 length equals 12 residues. The CDR3 DNA reads TGTGCCAGCAGTTCCCTCGGGGGGGCAGGGTTCTTC. This encodes CASSSLGGAGFF.

The rearrangement links TRBV5-1 to TRBJ1-2; 7 bases are shared with TRBD1. Trimming removed 4 bases from V and 8 bases from J; junction bases left unmatched: 11. This CDR3 contains 14 residues. Germline loops: CDR1 SGHRS, CDR2 YFSETQ. The CDR3 spells CASSMDEGARGYTF. In DNA form, the CDR3 reads TGCGCCAGCAGCATGGATGAGGGGGCGCGCGGCTACACCTTC.